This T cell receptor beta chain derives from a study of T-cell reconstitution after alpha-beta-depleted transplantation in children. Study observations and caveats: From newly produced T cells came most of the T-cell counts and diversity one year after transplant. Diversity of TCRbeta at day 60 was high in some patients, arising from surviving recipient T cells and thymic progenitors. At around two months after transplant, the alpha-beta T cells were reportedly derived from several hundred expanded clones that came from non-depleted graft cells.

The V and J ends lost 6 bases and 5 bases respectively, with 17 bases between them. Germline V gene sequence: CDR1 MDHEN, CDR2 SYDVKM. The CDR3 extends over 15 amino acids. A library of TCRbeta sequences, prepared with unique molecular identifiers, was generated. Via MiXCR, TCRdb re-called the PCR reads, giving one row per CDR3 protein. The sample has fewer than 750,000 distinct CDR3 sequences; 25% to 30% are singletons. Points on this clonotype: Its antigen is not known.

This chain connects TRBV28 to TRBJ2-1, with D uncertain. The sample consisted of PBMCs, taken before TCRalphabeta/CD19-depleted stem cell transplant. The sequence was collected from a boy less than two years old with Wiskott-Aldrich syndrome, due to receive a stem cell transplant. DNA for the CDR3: TGTGCCAGCAGCGATTTTGGCGGCCGGAACAATGAGCAGTTCTTC. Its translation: CASSDFGGRNNEQFF. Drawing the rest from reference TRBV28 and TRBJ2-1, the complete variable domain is DVKVTQSSRYLVKRTGEKVFLECVQDMDHENMFWYRQDPGLGLRLIYFSYDVKMKEKGDIPEGYSVSREKKERFSLILESASTNQTSMYLCASSDFGGRNNEQFFGPGTRLTVL.